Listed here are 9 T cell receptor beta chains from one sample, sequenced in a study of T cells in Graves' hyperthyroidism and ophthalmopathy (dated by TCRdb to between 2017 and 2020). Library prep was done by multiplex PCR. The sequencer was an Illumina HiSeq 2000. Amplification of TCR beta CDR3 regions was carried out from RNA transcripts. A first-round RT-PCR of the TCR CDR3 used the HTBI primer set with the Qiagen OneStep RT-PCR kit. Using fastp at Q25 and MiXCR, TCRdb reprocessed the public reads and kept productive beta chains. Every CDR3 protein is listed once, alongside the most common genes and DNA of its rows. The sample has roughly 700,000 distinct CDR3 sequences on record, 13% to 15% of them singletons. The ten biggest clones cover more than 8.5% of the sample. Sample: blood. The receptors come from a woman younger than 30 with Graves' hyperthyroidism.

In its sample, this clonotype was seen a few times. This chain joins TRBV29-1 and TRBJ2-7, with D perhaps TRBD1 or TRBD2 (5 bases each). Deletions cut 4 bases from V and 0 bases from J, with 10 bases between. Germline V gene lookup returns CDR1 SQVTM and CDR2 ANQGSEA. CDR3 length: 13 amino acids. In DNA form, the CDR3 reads TGCAGCGTTGTAGGGGCGGGCTCCTACGAGCAGTACTTC. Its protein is CSVVGAGSYEQYF.

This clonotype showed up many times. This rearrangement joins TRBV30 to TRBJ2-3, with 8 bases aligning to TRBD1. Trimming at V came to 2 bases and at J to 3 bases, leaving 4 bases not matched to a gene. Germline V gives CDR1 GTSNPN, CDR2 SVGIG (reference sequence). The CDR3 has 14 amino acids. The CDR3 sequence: CAWSLRGRTDTQYF. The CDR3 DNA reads TGTGCCTGGAGTCTCAGGGGGCGGACAGATACGCAGTATTTT.

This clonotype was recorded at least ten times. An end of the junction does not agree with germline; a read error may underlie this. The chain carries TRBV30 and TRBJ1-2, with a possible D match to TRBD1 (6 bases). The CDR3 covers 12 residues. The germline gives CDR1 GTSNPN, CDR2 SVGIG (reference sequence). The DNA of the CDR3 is TGTGCCGGGAGACAGGCTGGCTATGGCTACACCTTC. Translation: CAGRQAGYGYTF. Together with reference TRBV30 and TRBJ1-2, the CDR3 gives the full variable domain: SQTIHQWPATLVQPVGSPLSLECTVEGTSNPNLYWYRQAAGRGLQLLFYSVGIGQISSEVPQNLSASRPQDRQFILSSKKLLLSDSGFYLCAGRQAGYGYTFGSGTRLTVV.

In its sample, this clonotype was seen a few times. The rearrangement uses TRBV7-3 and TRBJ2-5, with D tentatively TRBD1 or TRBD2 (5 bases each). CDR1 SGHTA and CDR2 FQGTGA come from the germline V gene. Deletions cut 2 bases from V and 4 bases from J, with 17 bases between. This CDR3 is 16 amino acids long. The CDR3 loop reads CASSLGGRNHGETQYF. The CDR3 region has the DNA TGTGCCAGCAGCTTAGGGGGACGTAACCATGGAGAGACCCAGTACTTC.

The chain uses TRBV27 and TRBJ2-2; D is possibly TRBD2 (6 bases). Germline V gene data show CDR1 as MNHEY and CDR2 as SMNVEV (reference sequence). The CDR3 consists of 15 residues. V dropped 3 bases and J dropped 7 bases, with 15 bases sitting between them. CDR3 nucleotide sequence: TGTGCCAGCAGTTTCGGAGGGAATGCTTACGGGGAGCTGTTTTTT. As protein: CASSFGGNAYGELFF.

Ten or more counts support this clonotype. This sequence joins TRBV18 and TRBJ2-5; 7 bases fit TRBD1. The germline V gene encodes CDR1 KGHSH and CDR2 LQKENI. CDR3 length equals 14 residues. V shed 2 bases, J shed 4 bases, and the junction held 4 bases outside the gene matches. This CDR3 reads CASSPTGAGETQYF. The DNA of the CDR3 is TGTGCCAGCTCACCAACAGGGGCGGGAGAGACCCAGTACTTC.

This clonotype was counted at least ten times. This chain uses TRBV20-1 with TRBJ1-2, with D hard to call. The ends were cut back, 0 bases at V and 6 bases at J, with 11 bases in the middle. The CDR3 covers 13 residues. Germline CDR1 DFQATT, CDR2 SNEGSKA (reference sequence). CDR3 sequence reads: CSARDLVSNGYTF. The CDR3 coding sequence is TGCAGTGCTAGAGATCTGGTTTCGAATGGCTACACCTTC.

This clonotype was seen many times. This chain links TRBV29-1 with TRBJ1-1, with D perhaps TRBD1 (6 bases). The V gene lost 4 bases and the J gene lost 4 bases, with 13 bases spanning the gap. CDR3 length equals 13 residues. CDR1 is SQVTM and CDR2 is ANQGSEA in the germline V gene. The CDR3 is CSVAGAHLTEAFF. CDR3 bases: TGCAGCGTTGCAGGGGCCCACCTCACTGAAGCTTTCTTT.

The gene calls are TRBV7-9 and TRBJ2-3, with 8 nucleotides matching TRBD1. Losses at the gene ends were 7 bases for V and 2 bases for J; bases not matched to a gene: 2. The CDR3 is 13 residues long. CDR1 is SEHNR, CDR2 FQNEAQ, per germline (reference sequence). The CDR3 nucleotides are TGTGCCAGCACCCAGGGGGCCACAGATACGCAGTATTTT. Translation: CASTQGATDTQYF. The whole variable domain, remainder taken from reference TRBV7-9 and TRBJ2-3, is DTGVSQNPRHKITKRGQNVTFRCDPISEHNRLYWYRQTLGQGPEFLTYFQNEAQLEKSRLLSDRFSAERPKGSFSTLEIQRTEQGDSAMYLCASTQGATDTQYFGPGTRLTVL.